This T cell receptor (beta chain) was identified in a study of radiotherapy plus CTLA-4 blockade in lung cancer. Study overall: Objective responses were documented in around 18% of patients, with disease control in 31%.

Chemo-refractory metastatic non-small-cell lung cancer patients underwent focal radiation alongside CTLA-4 blockade with ipilimumab. A few counts support this clone. The antigen is undetermined. Germline CDR1 reads SNHLY; CDR2 reads FYNNEI. This CDR3 region has 14 residues. With 3 bases removed from V and 6 bases from J, the gap between germline ends came to 12 bases. Study-level findings and limits: In blood, after radiotherapy plus ipilimumab, tumor-derived TCR clones expanded.

Produced via immunoSEQ multiplex PCR; TCRdb's table is partial and in-frame only. The sample includes 80,000 or so clones, about 78% of them seen just once. The sequence came from a human donor with non-small cell lung cancer whose response to radiotherapy plus ipilimumab could not be evaluated. Some clones in this sample may be carry-over from other donors' samples. The material sequenced was peripheral blood, taken from a patient treated with radiotherapy plus ipilimumab. This chain connects TRBV2 to TRBJ1-3; D is perhaps TRBD1 (6 bases). CDR3 sequence reads: CASSDRTGLNTIYF. In DNA, the CDR3 is TGTGCCAGCAGTGACCGAACAGGGTTAAACACCATATATTTT.